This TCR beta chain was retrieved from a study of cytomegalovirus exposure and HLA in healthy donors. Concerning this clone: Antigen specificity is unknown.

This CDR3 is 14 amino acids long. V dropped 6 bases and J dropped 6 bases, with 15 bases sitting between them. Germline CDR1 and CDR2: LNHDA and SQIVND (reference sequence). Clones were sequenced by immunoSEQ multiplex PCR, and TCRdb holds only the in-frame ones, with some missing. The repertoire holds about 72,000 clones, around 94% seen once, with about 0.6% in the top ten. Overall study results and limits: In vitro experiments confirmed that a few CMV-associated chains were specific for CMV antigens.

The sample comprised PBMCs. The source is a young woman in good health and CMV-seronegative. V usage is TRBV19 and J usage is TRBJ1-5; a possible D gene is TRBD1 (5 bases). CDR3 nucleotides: TGTGCCAGTAGAGGGGAGGGTAGAGGTCAGCCCCAGCATTTT. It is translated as CASRGEGRGQPQHF.